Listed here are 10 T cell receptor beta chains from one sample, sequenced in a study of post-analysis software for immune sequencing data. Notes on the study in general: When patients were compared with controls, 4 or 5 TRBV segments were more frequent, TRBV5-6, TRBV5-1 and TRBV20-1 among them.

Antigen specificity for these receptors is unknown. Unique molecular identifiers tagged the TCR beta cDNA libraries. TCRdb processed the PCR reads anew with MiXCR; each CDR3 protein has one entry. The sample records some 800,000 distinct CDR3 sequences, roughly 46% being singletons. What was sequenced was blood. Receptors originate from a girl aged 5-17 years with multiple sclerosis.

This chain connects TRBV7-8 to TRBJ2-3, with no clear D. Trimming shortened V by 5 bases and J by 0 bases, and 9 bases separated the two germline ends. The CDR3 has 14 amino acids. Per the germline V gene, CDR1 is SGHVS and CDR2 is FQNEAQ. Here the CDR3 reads CASSPLHSTDTQYF. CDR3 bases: TGTGCCAGCAGCCCACTTCACAGCACAGATACGCAGTATTTT.

The CDR3 is CASSVPGREDETRYF. In DNA, the CDR3 is TGCGCCAGCAGCGTCCCGGGGCGGGAAGATGAGACCCGGTACTTC. The chain carries TRBV5-1 and TRBJ2-7, with D perhaps TRBD2 (6 bases). Looked up from germline, CDR1 is SGHRS and CDR2 is YFSETQ. Trimming shortened V by 4 bases and J by 12 bases, and 26 bases separated the two germline ends. The CDR3 is 15 residues long.

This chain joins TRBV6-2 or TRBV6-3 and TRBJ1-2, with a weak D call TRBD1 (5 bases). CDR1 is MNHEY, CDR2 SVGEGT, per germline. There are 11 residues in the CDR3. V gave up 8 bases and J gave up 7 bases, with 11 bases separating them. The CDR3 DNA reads TGTGCCAGCTTCCGGGACGGTGGCTACACCTTC. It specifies CASFRDGGYTF.

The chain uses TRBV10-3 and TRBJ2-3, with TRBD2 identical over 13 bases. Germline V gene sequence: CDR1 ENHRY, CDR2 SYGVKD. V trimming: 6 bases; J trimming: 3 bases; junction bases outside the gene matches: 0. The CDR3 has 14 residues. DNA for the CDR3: TGTGCCATCAGGACTAGCGGGAGGACAGATACGCAGTATTTT. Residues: CAIRTSGRTDTQYF.

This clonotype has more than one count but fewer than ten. CDR3 loop: CASSQVRNRDKPSYEQYF. CDR3 DNA: TGTGCCAGCAGCCAAGTGAGAAACCGGGACAAACCCTCCTACGAGCAGTACTTC. J is TRBJ2-7 and V is TRBV4-2; TRBD1 is a possible D gene (6 bases). Trimming left V 1 base short and J 0 bases short, with 19 bases between. The CDR3 consists of 18 residues. Germline CDR1 LGHNA, CDR2 YNFKEQ.

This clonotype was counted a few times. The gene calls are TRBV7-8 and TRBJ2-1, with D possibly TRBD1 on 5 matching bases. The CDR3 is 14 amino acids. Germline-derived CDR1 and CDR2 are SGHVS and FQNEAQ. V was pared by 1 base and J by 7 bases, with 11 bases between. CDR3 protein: CASSLEQGKNEQFF. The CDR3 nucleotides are TGTGCCAGCAGCTTAGAGCAGGGTAAAAATGAGCAGTTCTTC.

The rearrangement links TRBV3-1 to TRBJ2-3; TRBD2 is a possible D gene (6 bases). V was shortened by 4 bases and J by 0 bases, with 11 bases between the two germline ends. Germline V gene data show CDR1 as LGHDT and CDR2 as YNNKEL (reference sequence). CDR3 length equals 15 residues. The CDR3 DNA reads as TGTGCCAGCAGCCCCGGGGGTCGGAGCACAGATACGCAGTATTTT. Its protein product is CASSPGGRSTDTQYF.

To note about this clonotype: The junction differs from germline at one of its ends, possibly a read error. The CDR3 reads CAGSPAGTEGEETQYF. The CDR3 coding sequence is TGTGCCGGCAGCCCGGCCGGTACAGAGGGGGAAGAGACCCAGTACTTC. The chain uses TRBV5-6 and TRBJ2-5; tentative D call: TRBD1 (6 bases). The germline CDR1 and CDR2 sequences are SGHDT and YYEEEE. The CDR3 sequence is 16 residues long.

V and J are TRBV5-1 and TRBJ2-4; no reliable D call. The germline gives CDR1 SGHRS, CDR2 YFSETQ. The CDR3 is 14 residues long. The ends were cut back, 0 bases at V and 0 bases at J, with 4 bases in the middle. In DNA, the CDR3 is TGCGCCAGCAGCTTGGGGTCAGCCAAAAACATTCAGTACTTC. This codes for CASSLGSAKNIQYF.

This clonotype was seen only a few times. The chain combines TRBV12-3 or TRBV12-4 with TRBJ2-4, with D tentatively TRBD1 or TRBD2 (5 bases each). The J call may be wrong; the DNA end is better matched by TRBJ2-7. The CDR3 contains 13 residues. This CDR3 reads CASSLVLGTEQYF. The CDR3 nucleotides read TGTGCCAGCAGTTTAGTATTGGGGACCGAGCAGTACTTC.